This T cell receptor beta chain was sequenced for a study of technical replicates of blood from a handful of donors. The CDR3 is 12 amino acids. Germline V gene lookup returns CDR1 LNHDA and CDR2 SQIVND (reference sequence). V gave up 5 bases and J gave up 5 bases, with 9 bases separating them. Data came from immunoSEQ multiplex PCR; TCRdb stores just in-frame clones and leaves some out. The sample carries under 90,000 clones, 85% to 95% recorded once. The specimen was T cells isolated from PBMCs. The V call is TRBV19, the J call TRBJ1-1; D possibly corresponds to TRBD1 (6 bases). The receptor was derived from a human donor in good health. The CDR3 DNA sequence: TGTGCCAGTAGTGCAACAGGGACTGAAGCTTTCTTT. This sequence encodes CASSATGTEAFF. Filled out from reference TRBV19 and TRBJ1-1, the complete variable domain reads DGGITQSPKYLFRKEGQNVTLSCEQNLNHDAMYWYRQDPGQGLRLIYYSQIVNDFQKGDIAEGYSVSREKKESFPLTVTSAQKNPTAFYLCASSATGTEAFFGQGTRLTVV.